The next 22 T cell receptor beta chains were all read from a single sample in a study of shared clonotypes between healthy human individuals. This table comes from immunoSEQ multiplex PCR, and its TCRdb copy is limited to in-frame clones, with some not included. Seen here are over a million clones, over 95% observed once, and the top ten hold approximately 1.1%. The sequenced sample was naive CD4+ T cells sorted from blood. As to subset: CD45RA+ positively selected. These receptors all stem from a man aged 25-45 years in good health.

The chain has TRBV27 and TRBJ2-1; no reliable D call. There are 14 residues in the CDR3. Germline CDR1 and CDR2: MNHEY and SMNVEV (reference sequence). Trimming removed 5 bases at V and 4 bases at J, with 12 bases between. CDR3 residues: CASSPDADYNEQFF. DNA of the CDR3: TGTGCCAGCAGTCCAGACGCTGATTACAATGAGCAGTTCTTC.

The chain combines TRBV27 with TRBJ1-5; D is undetermined. V lost 5 bases, J lost 0 bases, and 14 bases lay in between. CDR3 length: 16 amino acids. CDR1 is MNHEY and CDR2 is SMNVEV in the germline V gene (reference sequence). CDR3 in amino acids: CASSDIGGTSNQPQHF. CDR3 DNA sequence: TGTGCCAGCAGTGATATAGGCGGAACTAGCAATCAGCCCCAGCATTTT.

The rearrangement joins TRBV5-6 to TRBJ1-1; D is ambiguous. The CDR3 length is 14 residues. In germline, CDR1 is SGHDT, CDR2 YYEEEE. V was cut by 0 bases and J by 1 base, with 7 bases left in between. The CDR3, as DNA: TGTGCCAGCAGCTTGGGGACGGAGAACACTGAAGCTTTCTTT. The encoded protein is CASSLGTENTEAFF.

The chain joins TRBV18 to TRBJ1-2; D perhaps matches TRBD1 (6 bases). The germline V and J ends were trimmed by 6 bases and 6 bases, with 11 bases remaining between them. Germline CDR1 KGHSH, CDR2 LQKENI. The CDR3 sequence is 12 residues long. As DNA, the CDR3 is TGTGCCAGCTCTCGGGACAACGATGGCTACACCTTC. This translates into CASSRDNDGYTF.

CDR3 DNA sequence: TGTGCCTGGAGTGTACTCTTCGGAAAAGTAGCGACACCAGCCTCTAGCACAGATACGCAGTATTTT. Its translation: CAWSVLFGKVATPASSTDTQYF. The rearrangement links TRBV30 to TRBJ2-3; D perhaps matches TRBD2 (5 bases). Germline loops: CDR1 GTSNPN, CDR2 SVGIG (reference sequence). This CDR3 spans 22 amino acids. V was cut by 0 bases and J by 0 bases, with 31 bases left in between. Full variable domain (outside the CDR3, taken from reference TRBV30 and TRBJ2-3): SQTIHQWPATLVQPVGSPLSLECTVEGTSNPNLYWYRQAAGRGLQLLFYSVGIGQISSEVPQNLSASRPQDRQFILSSKKLLLSDSGFYLCAWSVLFGKVATPASSTDTQYFGPGTRLTVL.

The chain recombines TRBV7-9 with TRBJ2-7, with 7 positions matching TRBD1. Germline assignment: CDR1 SEHNR and CDR2 FQNEAQ (reference sequence). The CDR3 spans 14 residues. V shed 4 bases, J shed 2 bases, and the junction held 5 bases outside the gene matches. The CDR3 protein is CASSYWDRAYEQYF. In nucleotides, the CDR3 is TGTGCCAGCAGCTATTGGGACAGAGCCTACGAGCAGTACTTC.

The V gene is TRBV7-2, the J gene TRBJ2-7; D might be TRBD1 (5 bases). The ends were cut back, 3 bases at V and 3 bases at J, with 21 bases in the middle. The CDR3 is 17 amino acids. Germline loops: CDR1 SGHTA, CDR2 FQGNSA. CDR3 DNA: TGTGCCAGCAGCTTCGTTTTTCAGGGTCTCGTGAACTACGAGCAGTACTTC. Translation gives CASSFVFQGLVNYEQYF.

The genes are TRBV5-6 and TRBJ2-1; 7 nucleotides match TRBD1. The CDR3 is made up of 14 amino acids. V shed 4 bases and J 8 bases; nucleotides not matched to a gene: 9. Germline CDR1 reads SGHDT; CDR2 reads YYEEEE. CDR3 DNA: TGTGCCAGCAGCAAGGACAGGACTCCTTATGAGCAGTTCTTC. Encoded protein: CASSKDRTPYEQFF.

V gene TRBV4-3 combines with J gene TRBJ1-5; D may be TRBD1 (5 bases). The CDR3 extends over 19 amino acids. V lost 0 bases and J 7 bases, leaving 25 bases between the germline ends. Germline V gene sequence: CDR1 LGHNA, CDR2 YSLEER. In DNA form, the CDR3 reads TGCGCCAGCAGCCAAGAGATTCCGGGCCCCAGAGGGGTCAACCAGCCCCAGCATTTT. Its translation is CASSQEIPGPRGVNQPQHF.

The V call is TRBV19, the J call TRBJ2-3; the D gene could be TRBD1 or TRBD2 (5 bases each). CDR3 length equals 14 residues. The germline CDR1 and CDR2 sequences are LNHDA and SQIVND (reference sequence). V was clipped by 4 bases and J by 0 bases, with 8 bases between them. The CDR3 nucleotides are TGTGCCAGTAGTACGGGACCGAGCACAGATACGCAGTATTTT. It translates to CASSTGPSTDTQYF.

This chain links TRBV7-2 with TRBJ1-5; no clear D. Germline CDR1 SGHTA, CDR2 FQGNSA. Trimming took 5 bases from V and 6 from J, leaving 8 bases between them. The CDR3 spans 12 residues. CDR3: CASSPRGQPQHF. The CDR3 nucleotides read TGTGCCAGCAGCCCCCGCGGTCAGCCCCAGCATTTT.

The chain links TRBV20-1 to TRBJ2-1; D is undetermined. V was trimmed by 4 bases and J by 9 bases, leaving 7 bases between them. The CDR3 consists of 10 residues. The germline V gene encodes CDR1 DFQATT and CDR2 SNEGSKA (reference sequence). CDR3 region: CSATGVEQFF. The CDR3 DNA reads as TGCAGTGCTACTGGGGTTGAGCAGTTCTTC.

The V gene is TRBV11-2, the J gene TRBJ2-2; weak D call: TRBD2 (5 bases). The CDR3 spans 14 residues. Trimming took off 5 bases at V and 2 bases at J, with 9 bases between the two ends. The germline gives CDR1 SGHAT, CDR2 FQNNGV. The CDR3 coding sequence is TGTGCCAGCAGCACTAGAGCCAACACCGGGGAGCTGTTTTTT. Its translation is CASSTRANTGELFF.

The chain links TRBV5-6 to TRBJ2-1; D is undetermined. This CDR3 contains 13 residues. Germline CDR1 is SGHDT and CDR2 is YYEEEE. V was cut by 0 bases and J by 7 bases, with 8 bases left in between. The DNA of the CDR3 is TGTGCCAGCAGCTTGGCCGTGGGGAATGAGCAGTTCTTC. It is translated as CASSLAVGNEQFF.

The chain has TRBV7-6 and TRBJ2-1; tentatively, D is TRBD2 (5 bases). Germline V CDR1 and CDR2: SGHVS, FNYEAQ. The CDR3 contains 11 residues. Between the trimmed V and J ends, which lost 10 bases and 6 bases, there was a span of 10 bases. This chain's CDR3 is CATKSGNEQFF. In nucleotides, the CDR3 is TGTGCCACGAAGAGCGGCAATGAGCAGTTCTTC.

This chain joins TRBV19 and TRBJ2-2; 13 bases are a match to TRBD2. Trimming took 6 bases from V and 0 from J; bases not matched to a gene: 13. The germline gives CDR1 LNHDA, CDR2 SQIVND (reference sequence). This CDR3 region has 20 residues. This chain's CDR3 is CASRPFPGLAGSTNTGELFF. Written as DNA, the CDR3 is TGTGCCAGTAGGCCCTTCCCGGGACTAGCGGGATCTACGAACACCGGGGAGCTGTTTTTT.

The gene calls are TRBV5-4 and TRBJ1-4, with D possibly matching TRBD1 (6 bases). The V end was cut by 4 bases, the J end by 4 bases, with 14 bases between. The CDR3 has 15 amino acids. Germline CDR1 reads SGHNT; CDR2 reads YYREEE (reference sequence). This CDR3 is CASSRTASSNEKLFF. The CDR3 DNA follows: TGTGCCAGCAGCCGGACAGCATCAAGTAATGAAAAACTGTTTTTT. Full variable domain (remainder filled in from reference TRBV5-4 and TRBJ1-4): ETGVTQSPTHLIKTRGQQVTLRCSSQSGHNTVSWYQQALGQGPQFIFQYYREEENGRGNFPPRFSGLQFPNYSSELNVNALELDDSALYLCASSRTASSNEKLFFGSGTQLSVL.

This chain joins TRBV27 and TRBJ2-7; D is perhaps TRBD2 (6 bases). The V end lost 1 base, the J end lost 4 bases, and 20 bases lay between the germline ends. Germline V gene sequence: CDR1 MNHEY, CDR2 SMNVEV (reference sequence). The CDR3 loop spans 17 amino acids. CDR3 in amino acids: CASSLWGTESYLYEQYF. CDR3 sequence (DNA): TGTGCCAGCAGTTTATGGGGGACTGAAAGCTACTTATACGAGCAGTACTTC.

This chain links TRBV28 with TRBJ1-2; 9 bases are a match to TRBD1. The CDR3 spans 13 residues. With V trimmed by 5 bases and J by 4 bases, 2 bases remained unmatched. Germline V gives CDR1 MDHEN, CDR2 SYDVKM. The chain's CDR3 is CASSPTGGYGYTF. CDR3 nucleotide sequence: TGTGCCAGCAGTCCGACAGGGGGCTATGGCTACACCTTC.

This clone was seen just once. J is TRBJ1-5 and V is TRBV2, with no clear D. The V gene lost 0 bases and the J gene lost 6 bases, with 3 bases spanning the gap. CDR3 length equals 12 residues. Germline V gives CDR1 SNHLY, CDR2 FYNNEI. The CDR3 spells CASSEAPQPQHF. CDR3 coding DNA: TGTGCCAGCAGTGAAGCCCCTCAGCCCCAGCATTTT.

This sequence joins TRBV15 and TRBJ1-2; 7 nucleotides match TRBD1. Trimming removed 0 bases from V and 4 bases from J; junction bases left unmatched: 8. The CDR3 totals 16 residues. Germline-derived CDR1 and CDR2 are LNHNV and YYDKDF (reference sequence). This CDR3 reads CATSREVRRQGYGYTF. The DNA of the CDR3 is TGTGCCACCAGCAGAGAAGTCCGACGACAGGGCTATGGCTACACCTTC.

This clone was seen a single time. The V and J genes are TRBV4-1 and TRBJ2-7, with 9 nucleotides matching TRBD1. This CDR3 has 16 amino acids. The germline V gene encodes CDR1 MGHRA and CDR2 YSYEKL. V dropped 1 base and J dropped 2; count of bases not matched to a gene: 6. The CDR3 sequence is CASSQVPGQGAYEQYF. The CDR3 DNA reads as TGCGCCAGCAGCCAAGTCCCGGGACAGGGAGCCTACGAGCAGTACTTC.